This passage covers 31 T cell receptor beta chains from one sample sequenced in a study of T cells in Graves' hyperthyroidism and ophthalmopathy. Amplified TCR beta CDR3 regions derived from RNA transcripts. HTBI primers were employed in a first-round RT-PCR of the TCR CDR3. TCRdb redid the calling of the multiplex PCR reads with MiXCR, one entry per CDR3 protein. The repertoire holds 450,000 to 700,000 distinct CDR3 sequences, around 42% seen once, with 15% to 20% in the top ten. The sample consisted of peripheral blood or thyroid tissue (not recorded which). These receptors were collected from an adult woman with Graves' disease, either hyperthyroidism or ophthalmopathy (not recorded which).

Regarding this clonotype: The junction departs from the called germline gene at one end, perhaps through a read error. J is TRBJ2-3 and V is TRBV5-1, with 9 bases fitting TRBD2. The length of the CDR3 is 15 residues. Germline CDR1 is SGHRS and CDR2 is YFSETQ. The CDR3 DNA is TGCGCCAGCGGCTTTGGTGCGGGAGGGACAGATACGCAGTATTTT. Amino acid sequence: CASGFGAGGTDTQYF.

V usage is TRBV15 and J usage is TRBJ1-2; possible D gene TRBD1, 5 bases. This CDR3 comprises 15 residues. Trimming removed 4 bases at V and 4 bases at J, with 16 bases between. Looked up from germline, CDR1 is LNHNV and CDR2 is YYDKDF (reference sequence). For the CDR3, the DNA is TGTGCCACCAGCAAAAGACAGCTCCCTCTCTATGGCTACACCTTC. Translation gives CATSKRQLPLYGYTF.

This chain joins TRBV29-1 and TRBJ2-7; 10 bases align to TRBD2. The CDR3 spans 15 residues. J lost 6 bases, V lost 3 bases, and 11 bases had no gene match. Per germline, CDR1 SQVTM and CDR2 ANQGSEA. The DNA for the CDR3 is TGCAGCGTTGATGAAGGGGCTAGCGGGAGTGGCGAGCAGTACTTC. It specifies CSVDEGASGSGEQYF.

This clonotype was detected only a few times. One junction end does not reproduce the germline sequence, and a read error may be involved. This rearrangement joins TRBV24-1 to TRBJ1-1; D unresolved. The germline gives CDR1 KGHDR, CDR2 SFDVKD. This CDR3 is built from 13 residues. CDR3 protein: CATSDPGNTEAFF. The DNA for the CDR3 is TGTGCCACTAGTGATCCCGGGAACACTGAAGCTTTCTTT.

This clonotype was recorded many times. V usage is TRBV12-3 or TRBV12-4 and J usage is TRBJ1-5; D call uncertain. V was trimmed by 5 bases and J by 5 bases, leaving 10 bases between them. The CDR3 sequence is 13 residues long. The CDR3 DNA reads as TGTGCCAGCAGTCTCCCCGGGGATCAGCCCCAGCATTTT. Translating it yields CASSLPGDQPQHF.

This clonotype was seen a few times. CDR3 residues: CAISETAGLIMNTEAFF. CDR3 in DNA: TGTGCCATCAGTGAAACGGCCGGACTTATCATGAACACTGAAGCTTTCTTT. The gene calls are TRBV10-3 and TRBJ1-1; the D is unclear. The CDR3 length is 17 residues. CDR1 is ENHRY and CDR2 is SYGVKD in the germline V gene. V gave up 3 bases and J gave up 0 bases, with 17 bases separating them.

V gene TRBV5-5 combines with J gene TRBJ1-4, with TRBD1 matching over 7 bases. Germline CDR1 SGHKS, CDR2 YYEKEE (reference sequence). The CDR3 runs to 14 residues. J lost 5 bases, V lost 3 bases, and 4 bases had no gene match. The DNA of the CDR3 is TGTGCCAGCAGCTCTGGACAGGCCAATGAAAAACTGTTTTTT. This translates into CASSSGQANEKLFF.

V is TRBV10-3 and J is TRBJ2-5, with D perhaps TRBD1 or TRBD2 (5 bases each). The CDR3 contains 15 residues. Germline values: CDR1 ENHRY, CDR2 SYGVKD. V was pared by 4 bases and J by 5 bases, with 17 bases between. The chain's CDR3 is CAISGQFGMMETQYF. As DNA, the CDR3 is TGTGCCATCAGTGGACAGTTCGGGATGATGGAGACCCAGTACTTC.

This clonotype was counted at least ten times. This sequence joins TRBV14 and TRBJ1-3; a possible D gene is TRBD1 (5 bases). This CDR3 region has 15 residues. Looked up from germline, CDR1 is SGHDN and CDR2 is FVKESK. V lost 4 bases and J lost 4, with 14 bases in between. The CDR3 loop is CASSLGGGAGNTIYF. The CDR3 region has the DNA TGTGCCAGCAGCCTCGGTGGAGGGGCGGGAAACACCATATATTTT.

This clonotype was picked up many times. The chain uses TRBV27 and TRBJ1-1; D uncertain. Germline CDR1 reads MNHEY; CDR2 reads SMNVEV (reference sequence). The CDR3 spans 15 residues. V lost 2 bases to trimming and J lost 0 bases, with 10 bases between them. The CDR3 DNA reads TGTGCCAGCAGTTTAGTTCCACCGGTGAACACTGAAGCTTTCTTT. This codes for CASSLVPPVNTEAFF.

This clonotype was found many times. The gene calls are TRBV2 and TRBJ1-1, with 7 bases that match TRBD1. This CDR3 contains 14 residues. The germline gives CDR1 SNHLY, CDR2 FYNNEI. Unmatched junction bases numbered 11, after V lost 6 bases and J lost 7 bases. DNA for the CDR3: TGTGCCAGCAGGACAGATCCCGGGACAGATGAAGCTTTCTTT. Protein sequence: CASRTDPGTDEAFF. The full variable domain, with the rest looked up from reference TRBV2 and TRBJ1-1, is EPEVTQTPSHQVTQMGQEVILRCVPISNHLYFYWYRQILGQKVEFLVSFYNNEISEKSEIFDDQFSVERPDGSNFTLKIRSTKLEDSAMYFCASRTDPGTDEAFFGQGTRLTVV.

The rearrangement links TRBV6-5 to TRBJ1-2; D possibly corresponds to TRBD1 (5 bases). Germline V gene sequence: CDR1 MNHEY, CDR2 SVGAGI. CDR3 length: 14 amino acids. The ends were cut back, 0 bases at V and 8 bases at J, with 13 bases in the middle. The CDR3 reads CASSYSGRGEGYTF. CDR3 nucleotides: TGTGCCAGCAGTTACTCGGGGCGGGGAGAAGGCTACACCTTC.

This clonotype has a count of ten or more. This rearrangement joins TRBV7-9 to TRBJ1-5, with 7 bases identical to TRBD1. This CDR3 region has 14 residues. Germline assignment: CDR1 SEHNR and CDR2 FQNEAQ (reference sequence). Losses at the gene ends were 6 bases for V and 3 bases for J; bases not matched to a gene: 5. CDR3 residues: CASSFDRANQPQHF. DNA of the CDR3: TGTGCCAGCAGTTTCGACAGGGCCAATCAGCCCCAGCATTTT.

This clonotype has ten or more counts. V usage is TRBV7-3 and J usage is TRBJ1-1; the D is unclear. Germline loops: CDR1 SGHTA, CDR2 FQGTGA. The V end lost 3 bases, the J end lost 5 bases, and 10 bases lay between the germline ends. The CDR3 has 13 amino acids. The DNA for the CDR3 is TGTGCCAGCAGCTTGGGGTTAACAACTGAAGCTTTCTTT. This sequence encodes CASSLGLTTEAFF.

V gene TRBV7-9 combines with J gene TRBJ1-2, with 8 bases matching TRBD1. The germline V gene encodes CDR1 SEHNR and CDR2 FQNEAQ (reference sequence). The J segment lost 4 bases and the V segment lost 4 bases, leaving 5 bases of the junction unmatched. The CDR3 runs 14 residues. CDR3 sequence (DNA): TGTGCCAGCAGCTCAACGACAGGGGTCTATGGCTACACCTTC. This codes for CASSSTTGVYGYTF.

This chain links TRBV10-2 with TRBJ2-7; the D gene could be TRBD1 or TRBD2 (5 bases each). The CDR3 sequence is 15 residues long. Germline V gene sequence: CDR1 WSHSY, CDR2 SAAADI. V lost 4 bases and J 2 bases, leaving 15 bases between the germline ends. The CDR3 DNA sequence: TGCGCCAGCAGTGGGGGGTTGCGCTTCGCCTACGAGCAGTACTTC. This sequence encodes CASSGGLRFAYEQYF.

This clonotype showed up many times. The chain joins TRBV12-3 or TRBV12-4 to TRBJ1-6; 8 bases agree with TRBD1. The ends lost 6 bases at V and 7 bases at J; junction bases unmatched: 5. The CDR3 has 14 amino acids. The CDR3 region has the DNA TGTGCCAGCAGGGACAGGGTCGTCAATTCACCCCTCCACTTT. Residues: CASRDRVVNSPLHF.

The DNA for the CDR3 is TGCAGCGTCCAAGGGGGGGGCGGCGGCTACACCTTC. As protein: CSVQGGGGGYTF. The chain joins TRBV29-1 to TRBJ1-2, with TRBD1 as a possible D gene (6 bases). Germline CDR1 SQVTM, CDR2 ANQGSEA. The CDR3 is 12 amino acids. Trimming removed 6 bases from V and 8 bases from J, with 16 bases in between.

The CDR3: CASSSDGQGYEQYF. The CDR3 nucleotides are TGTGCCAGCAGTTCGGACGGACAGGGCTACGAGCAGTACTTC. This rearrangement joins TRBV2 to TRBJ2-7; TRBD1 aligns across 8 bases. Germline CDR1 SNHLY, CDR2 FYNNEI. V lost 5 bases, J lost 3 bases, and 6 bases stayed unmatched. The CDR3 covers 14 residues.

This clonotype has only a few counts. The chain recombines TRBV30 with TRBJ1-5, with TRBD1 as a possible D gene (5 bases). CDR1 and CDR2 from the germline V gene are GTSNPN and SVGIG (reference sequence). The CDR3 extends over 15 amino acids. V lost 3 bases to trimming and J lost 3 bases, with 15 bases between them. CDR3 bases: TGTGCCTGGAGCCCCTTGGACAAGCTCAATCAGCCCCAGCATTTT. It encodes CAWSPLDKLNQPQHF.

This clonotype was found many times. The V gene is TRBV4-1, the J gene TRBJ2-5; D is undetermined. CDR3 size: 15 residues. Germline CDR1 and CDR2: MGHRA and YSYEKL. Deletions cut 0 bases from V and 1 base from J, with 9 bases between. The CDR3: CASSQDRTSQETQYF. The DNA for the CDR3 is TGCGCCAGCAGCCAAGATCGAACTTCCCAAGAGACCCAGTACTTC.

V usage is TRBV20-1 and J usage is TRBJ2-1; TRBD2 aligns across 11 bases. CDR1 and CDR2 from the germline V gene are DFQATT and SNEGSKA (reference sequence). This CDR3 is 15 amino acids long. Germline trimming cut 1 base from V and 7 bases from J; bases unmatched to any gene: 6. As DNA, the CDR3 is TGCAGTGCTAGAGTTAGTCTAGCGGGAGGTAATGAGCAGTTCTTC. Translating gives CSARVSLAGGNEQFF.

The chain is built from TRBV25-1 and TRBJ1-2, with 7 bases fitting TRBD1. The ends lost 1 base at V and 4 bases at J; junction bases unmatched: 9. Germline V gene data show CDR1 as MGHDK and CDR2 as SYGVNS. CDR3 length: 16 amino acids. This CDR3 is CASSESRDSLRYGYTF. CDR3 bases: TGTGCCAGCAGTGAATCGAGGGACAGCTTACGCTATGGCTACACCTTC.

The chain employs TRBV5-1 and TRBJ1-4; 8 bases fit TRBD1. The J segment lost 7 bases and the V segment lost 0 bases, leaving 2 bases of the junction unmatched. The germline V gene encodes CDR1 SGHRS and CDR2 YFSETQ. This CDR3 is built from 14 residues. The CDR3 loop reads CASSLEGTGEKLFF. In DNA, the CDR3 is TGCGCCAGCAGCTTGGAAGGGACAGGTGAAAAACTGTTTTTT.

V is TRBV10-1 and J is TRBJ2-5; D ambiguous. With 4 bases removed from V and 3 bases from J, the gap between germline ends came to 9 bases. Per germline, CDR1 WNHNN and CDR2 SYGVQD (reference sequence). This CDR3 has 13 amino acids. The CDR3 protein is CASSAQAKETQYF. The CDR3, as DNA: TGCGCCAGCAGTGCCCAGGCTAAAGAGACCCAGTACTTC.

The chain employs TRBV5-1 and TRBJ2-7; maybe TRBD2 (5 bases). CDR1 is SGHRS and CDR2 is YFSETQ in the germline V gene. The CDR3 loop spans 12 amino acids. V was clipped by 6 bases and J by 3 bases, with 10 bases between them. CDR3 region: CASTPGNYEQYF. In DNA form, the CDR3 reads TGCGCCAGCACCCCGGGGAACTACGAGCAGTACTTC.

The rearrangement links TRBV9 to TRBJ1-2; the match to TRBD1 covers 7 bases. The V segment lost 0 bases and the J segment 6 bases; nucleotides outside the gene matches: 8. In germline, CDR1 is SGDLS, CDR2 YYNGEE. The CDR3 runs to 15 residues. The CDR3 here is CASSVVAGGMNGYTF. The CDR3 region has the DNA TGTGCCAGCAGCGTAGTGGCAGGGGGTATGAATGGCTACACCTTC.

This clonotype was recorded a few times. The genes are TRBV10-3 and TRBJ1-2; D gene unclear. The CDR3 is 12 residues long. The V gene lost 4 bases and the J gene lost 4 bases, with 7 bases spanning the gap. CDR1 and CDR2 (germline): ENHRY, SYGVKD. CDR3 nucleotide sequence: TGTGCCATCAGTGGACCCGTCTATGGCTACACCTTC. Its translation: CAISGPVYGYTF.

Of note for this clonotype: A read error may be the cause here, since a much bigger clone is one base away. J is TRBJ1-2 and V is TRBV9; D perhaps matches TRBD1 (6 bases). The CDR3 loop spans 15 amino acids. From germline, CDR1 is SGDLS and CDR2 YYNGEE. Between the trimmed V and J ends, which lost 4 bases and 4 bases, there was a span of 17 bases. CDR3 bases: TGTGCCAGCAGCCCAGATCCCGGACAGCTCTATGGCTACACCTTC. Protein product: CASSPDPGQLYGYTF.

The chain combines TRBV20-1 with TRBJ1-1; D is uncertain. The CDR3 runs 18 residues. Trimming took off 5 bases at V and 2 bases at J, with 27 bases between the two ends. CDR1 is DFQATT and CDR2 is SNEGSKA in the germline V gene (reference sequence). CDR3 bases: TGCAGTGCTTTAGGCATAGGGCGAAAGGGTGGGCGAAACACTGAAGCTTTCTTT. Translation: CSALGIGRKGGRNTEAFF.

This chain uses TRBV10-3 with TRBJ1-1; 7 nucleotides agree with TRBD1. This CDR3 spans 13 amino acids. Germline-derived CDR1 and CDR2 are ENHRY and SYGVKD. The junction had 9 bases not matched to a gene; V was cut back by 6 bases and J by 8 bases. Here the CDR3 reads CAIRETGRTEAFF. CDR3 sequence (DNA): TGTGCCATCAGGGAGACAGGGCGGACGGAAGCTTTCTTT.